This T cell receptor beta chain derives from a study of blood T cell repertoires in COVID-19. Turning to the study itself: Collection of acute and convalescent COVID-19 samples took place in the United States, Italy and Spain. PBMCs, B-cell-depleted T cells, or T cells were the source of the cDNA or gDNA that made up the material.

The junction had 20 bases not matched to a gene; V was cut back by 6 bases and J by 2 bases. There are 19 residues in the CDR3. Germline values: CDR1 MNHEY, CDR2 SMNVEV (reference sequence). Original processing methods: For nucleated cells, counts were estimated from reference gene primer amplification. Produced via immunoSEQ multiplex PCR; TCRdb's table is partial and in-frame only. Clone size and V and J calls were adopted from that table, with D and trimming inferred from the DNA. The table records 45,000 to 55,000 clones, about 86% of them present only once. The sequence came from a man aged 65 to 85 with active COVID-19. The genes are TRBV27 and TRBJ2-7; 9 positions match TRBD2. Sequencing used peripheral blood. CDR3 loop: CASSPIGVVRRGGAYEQYF. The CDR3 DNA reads TGTGCCAGCAGCCCAATTGGAGTGGTGCGGCGCGGGGGGGCCTACGAGCAGTACTTC.